This TCR beta chain was retrieved from a study of identical twins. TCRdb recomputed calls from the 5' RACE reads with MiXCR, one row per CDR3 protein. The sample lists some 900,000 distinct CDR3 sequences; 10% to 15% were seen once. In germline, CDR1 is WNHNN, CDR2 SYGVQD (reference sequence). The CDR3 is made up of 11 amino acids. Trimming left V 1 base short and J 9 bases short, with 6 bases between. These data are also associated with another study on yellow fever vaccine responses in identical twins.

The chain joins TRBV10-1 to TRBJ1-1; no clear D gene. What was sequenced was PBMCs. This receptor was identified in a woman between 18 and 30 years old in good health. The CDR3 region has the DNA TGCGCCAGCAGTGAGTGGGTAAAAGCTTTCTTT. Its protein product is CASSEWVKAFF.